This T cell receptor beta chain was retrieved from a study of T cell responses to AZD1222 COVID-19 vaccine. The CDR3 covers 15 residues. Germline V gives CDR1 SGHTA, CDR2 FQGNSA. V was cut by 2 bases and J by 1 base, with 11 bases left in between. Study results and limitations: A mostly white British donor set with more females was recruited, and clonal diversity was possibly underestimated.

A note on this clone: The antigen is unknown.

Method: immunoSEQ multiplex PCR; TCRdb's copy keeps in-frame clones and lacks some. The repertoire has under 70,000 clones, approximately 88% of them found once; the top ten carry about 15%. This TCR derives from an adult in good health. The V and J genes are TRBV7-2 and TRBJ1-1; no clear D. This material consisted of peripheral blood, taken on day 0 of AZD1222 vaccination. The CDR3 DNA sequence: TGTGCCAGCAGCTTATATGCCGGGGAGAACACTGAAGCTTTCTTT. Amino acid sequence: CASSLYAGENTEAFF.